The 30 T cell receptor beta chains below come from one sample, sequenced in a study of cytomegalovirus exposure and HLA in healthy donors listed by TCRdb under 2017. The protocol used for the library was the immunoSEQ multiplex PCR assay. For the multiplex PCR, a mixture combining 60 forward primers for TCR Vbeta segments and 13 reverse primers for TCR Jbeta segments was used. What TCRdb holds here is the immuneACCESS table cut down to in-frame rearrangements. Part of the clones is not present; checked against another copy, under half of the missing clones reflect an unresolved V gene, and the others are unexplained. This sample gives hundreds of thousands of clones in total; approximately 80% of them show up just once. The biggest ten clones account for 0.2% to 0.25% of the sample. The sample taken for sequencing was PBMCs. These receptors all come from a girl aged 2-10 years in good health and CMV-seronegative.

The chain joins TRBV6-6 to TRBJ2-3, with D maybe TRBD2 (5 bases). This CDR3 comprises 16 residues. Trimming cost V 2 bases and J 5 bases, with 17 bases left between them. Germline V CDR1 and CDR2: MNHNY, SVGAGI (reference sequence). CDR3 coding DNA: TGTGCCAGCAGTTACCTGAGGGTCCCTGGTGGAGATACGCAGTATTTT. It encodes CASSYLRVPGGDTQYF.

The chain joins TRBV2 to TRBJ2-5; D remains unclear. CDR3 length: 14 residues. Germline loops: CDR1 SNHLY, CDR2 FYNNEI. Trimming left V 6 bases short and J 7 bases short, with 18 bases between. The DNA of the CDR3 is TGTGCCAGCAGAGCTATCCCTACCACGGGGACCCAGTACTTC. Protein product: CASRAIPTTGTQYF.

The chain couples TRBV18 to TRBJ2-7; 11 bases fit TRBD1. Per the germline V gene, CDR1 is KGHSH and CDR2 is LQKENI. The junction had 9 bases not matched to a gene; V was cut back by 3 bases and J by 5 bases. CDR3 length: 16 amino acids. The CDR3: CASSPISPGQGDEQYF. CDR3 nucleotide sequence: TGTGCCAGCTCACCGATTAGCCCGGGACAGGGGGACGAGCAGTACTTC.

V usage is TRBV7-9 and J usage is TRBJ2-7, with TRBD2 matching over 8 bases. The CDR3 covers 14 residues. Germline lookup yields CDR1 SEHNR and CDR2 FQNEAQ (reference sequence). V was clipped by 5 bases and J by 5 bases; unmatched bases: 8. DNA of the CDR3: TGTGCCAGCAGCATTTCGGGGGGGCCTGACGAGCAGTACTTC. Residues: CASSISGGPDEQYF. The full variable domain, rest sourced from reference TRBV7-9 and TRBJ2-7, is DTGVSQNPRHKITKRGQNVTFRCDPISEHNRLYWYRQTLGQGPEFLTYFQNEAQLEKSRLLSDRFSAERPKGSFSTLEIQRTEQGDSAMYLCASSISGGPDEQYFGPGTRLTVT.

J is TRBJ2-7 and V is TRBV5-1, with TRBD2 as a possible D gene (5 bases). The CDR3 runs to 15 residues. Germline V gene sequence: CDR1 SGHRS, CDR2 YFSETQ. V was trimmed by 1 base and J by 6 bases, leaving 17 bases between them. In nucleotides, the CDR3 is TGCGCCAGCAGCTTGTCGGGGAGATATCAAGTCGAGCAGTACTTC. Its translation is CASSLSGRYQVEQYF.

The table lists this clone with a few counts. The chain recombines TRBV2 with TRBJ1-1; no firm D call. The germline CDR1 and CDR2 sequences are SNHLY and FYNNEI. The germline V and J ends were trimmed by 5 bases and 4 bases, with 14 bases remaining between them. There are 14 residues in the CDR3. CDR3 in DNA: TGTGCCAGCAGTCCCCAAAGCACTTCCACTGAAGCTTTCTTT. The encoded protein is CASSPQSTSTEAFF.

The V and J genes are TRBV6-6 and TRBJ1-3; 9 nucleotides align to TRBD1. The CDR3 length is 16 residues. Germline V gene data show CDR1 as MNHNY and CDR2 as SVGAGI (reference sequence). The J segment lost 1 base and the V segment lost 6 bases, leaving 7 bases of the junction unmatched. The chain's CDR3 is CASRGPGQGSGNTIYF. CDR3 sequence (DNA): TGTGCCAGCAGAGGACCGGGACAGGGTTCTGGAAACACCATATATTTT.

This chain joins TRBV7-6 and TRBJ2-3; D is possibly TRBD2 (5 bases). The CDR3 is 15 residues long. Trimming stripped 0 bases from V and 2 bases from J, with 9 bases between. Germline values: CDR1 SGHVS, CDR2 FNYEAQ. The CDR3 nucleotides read TGTGCCAGCAGCTTAGCGGCGGGCAACACAGATACGCAGTATTTT. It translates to CASSLAAGNTDTQYF.

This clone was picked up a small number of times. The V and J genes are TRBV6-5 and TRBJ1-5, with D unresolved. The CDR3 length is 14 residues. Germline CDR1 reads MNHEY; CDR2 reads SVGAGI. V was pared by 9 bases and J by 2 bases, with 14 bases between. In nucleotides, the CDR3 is TGTGCCAGTGCCGAAACGGGAGGCAATCAGCCCCAGCATTTT. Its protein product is CASAETGGNQPQHF.

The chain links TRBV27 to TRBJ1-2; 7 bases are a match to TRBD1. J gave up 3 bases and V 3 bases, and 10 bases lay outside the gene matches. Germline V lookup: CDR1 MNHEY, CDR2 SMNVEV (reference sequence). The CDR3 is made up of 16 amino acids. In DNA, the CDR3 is TGTGCCAGCAGTTTTCTTGCGCTGGACAGGTACTATGGCTACACCTTC. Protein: CASSFLALDRYYGYTF.

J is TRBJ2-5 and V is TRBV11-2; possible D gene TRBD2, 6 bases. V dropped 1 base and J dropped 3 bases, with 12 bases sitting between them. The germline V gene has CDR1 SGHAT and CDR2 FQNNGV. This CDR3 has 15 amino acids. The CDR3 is CASSLGSWGEETQYF. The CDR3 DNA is TGTGCCAGCAGCTTAGGATCATGGGGGGAAGAGACCCAGTACTTC.

The CDR3 sequence: CASSLGLAYNEQFF. CDR3 nucleotide sequence: TGTGCCAGCAGCCTCGGACTCGCCTACAATGAGCAGTTCTTC. This chain connects TRBV9 to TRBJ2-1, with D perhaps TRBD2 (5 bases). This CDR3 is built from 14 residues. From germline, CDR1 is SGDLS and CDR2 YYNGEE. Trimming shortened V by 4 bases and J by 2 bases, and 10 bases separated the two germline ends.

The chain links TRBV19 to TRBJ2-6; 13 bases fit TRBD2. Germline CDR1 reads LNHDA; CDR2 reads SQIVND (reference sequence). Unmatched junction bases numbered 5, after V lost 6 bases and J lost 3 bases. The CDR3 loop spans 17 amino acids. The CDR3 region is CASRRTSGSFGANVLTF. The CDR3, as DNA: TGTGCCAGTAGAAGGACTAGCGGGAGCTTTGGGGCCAACGTCCTGACTTTC.

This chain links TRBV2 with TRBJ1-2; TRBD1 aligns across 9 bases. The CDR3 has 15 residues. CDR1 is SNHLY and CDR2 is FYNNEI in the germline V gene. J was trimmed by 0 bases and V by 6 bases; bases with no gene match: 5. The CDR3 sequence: CASRADRGANYGYTF. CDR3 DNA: TGTGCCAGCAGAGCCGACAGGGGGGCTAACTATGGCTACACCTTC. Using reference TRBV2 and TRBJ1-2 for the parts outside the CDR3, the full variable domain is EPEVTQTPSHQVTQMGQEVILRCVPISNHLYFYWYRQILGQKVEFLVSFYNNEISEKSEIFDDQFSVERPDGSNFTLKIRSTKLEDSAMYFCASRADRGANYGYTFGSGTRLTVV.

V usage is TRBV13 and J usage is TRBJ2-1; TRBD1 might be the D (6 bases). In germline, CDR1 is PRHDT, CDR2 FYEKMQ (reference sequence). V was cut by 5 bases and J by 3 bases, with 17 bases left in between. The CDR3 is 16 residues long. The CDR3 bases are TGTGCCAGCAGCCCAAACCGGGACACCTACTACAATGAGCAGTTCTTC. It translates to CASSPNRDTYYNEQFF.

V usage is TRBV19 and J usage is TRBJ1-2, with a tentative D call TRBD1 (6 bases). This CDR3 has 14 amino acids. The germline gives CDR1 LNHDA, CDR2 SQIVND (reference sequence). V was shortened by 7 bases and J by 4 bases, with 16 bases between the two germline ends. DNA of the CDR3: TGTGCCAGTACCCCAGGCAGGGGCGGCTATGGCTACACCTTC. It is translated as CASTPGRGGYGYTF.

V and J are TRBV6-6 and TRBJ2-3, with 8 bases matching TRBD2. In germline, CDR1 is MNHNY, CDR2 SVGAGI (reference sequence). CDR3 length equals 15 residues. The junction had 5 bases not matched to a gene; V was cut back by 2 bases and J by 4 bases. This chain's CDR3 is CASSYRGGRSDTQYF. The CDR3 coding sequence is TGTGCCAGCAGTTACCGGGGGGGCCGGTCAGATACGCAGTATTTT.

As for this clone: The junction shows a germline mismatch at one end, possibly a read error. DNA for the CDR3: TGTTCCAGCAGCCCACATAGGACAGGGAAAGCGCCCCTCCACTTT. Encoded protein: CSSSPHRTGKAPLHF. The gene calls are TRBV7-9 and TRBJ1-6; 8 bases align to TRBD1. The CDR3 is made up of 15 amino acids. Germline lookup yields CDR1 SEHNR and CDR2 FQNEAQ (reference sequence).

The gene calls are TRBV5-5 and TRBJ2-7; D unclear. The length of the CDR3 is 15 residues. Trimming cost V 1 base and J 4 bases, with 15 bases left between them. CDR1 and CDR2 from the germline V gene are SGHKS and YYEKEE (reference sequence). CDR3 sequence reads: CASSLSLTEKYEQYF. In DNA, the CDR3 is TGTGCCAGCAGCTTGAGTTTGACGGAGAAGTACGAGCAGTACTTC.

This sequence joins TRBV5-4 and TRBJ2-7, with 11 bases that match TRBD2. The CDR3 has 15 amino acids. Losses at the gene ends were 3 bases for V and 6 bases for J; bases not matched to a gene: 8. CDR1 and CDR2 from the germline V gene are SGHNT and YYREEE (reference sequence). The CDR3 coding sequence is TGTGCCAGCAGCTGGGGACTAGCGGATTCTGTCGAGCAGTACTTC. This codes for CASSWGLADSVEQYF.

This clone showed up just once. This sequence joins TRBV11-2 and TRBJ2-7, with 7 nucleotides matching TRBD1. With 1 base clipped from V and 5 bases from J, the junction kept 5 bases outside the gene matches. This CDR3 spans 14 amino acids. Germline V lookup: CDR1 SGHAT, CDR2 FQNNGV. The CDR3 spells CASSLGQGGNEQYF. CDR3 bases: TGTGCCAGCAGCTTAGGACAGGGTGGGAACGAGCAGTACTTC.

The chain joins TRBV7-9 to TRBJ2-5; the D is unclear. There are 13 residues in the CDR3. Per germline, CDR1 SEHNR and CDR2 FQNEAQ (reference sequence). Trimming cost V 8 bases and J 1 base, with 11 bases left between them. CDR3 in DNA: TGTGCCAGCGGCTCCACTCTCCAAGAGACCCAGTACTTC. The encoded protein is CASGSTLQETQYF.

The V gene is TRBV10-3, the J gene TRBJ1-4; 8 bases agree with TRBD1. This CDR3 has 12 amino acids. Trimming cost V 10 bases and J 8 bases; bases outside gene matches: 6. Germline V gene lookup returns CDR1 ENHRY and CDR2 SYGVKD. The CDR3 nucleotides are TGTGCCAGCAGGGGGCCAGAGGAAAAACTGTTTTTT. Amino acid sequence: CASRGPEEKLFF.

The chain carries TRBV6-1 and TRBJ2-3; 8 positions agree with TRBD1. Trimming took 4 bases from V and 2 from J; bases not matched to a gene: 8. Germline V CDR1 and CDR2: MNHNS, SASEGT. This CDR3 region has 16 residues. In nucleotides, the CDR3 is TGTGCCAGCAGTGTTTTCCCAGGGGGCTTCACAGATACGCAGTATTTT. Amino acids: CASSVFPGGFTDTQYF.

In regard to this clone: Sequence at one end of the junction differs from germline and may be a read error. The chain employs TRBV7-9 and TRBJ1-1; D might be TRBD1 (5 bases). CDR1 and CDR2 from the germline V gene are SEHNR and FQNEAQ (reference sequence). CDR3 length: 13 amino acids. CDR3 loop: CSSSHGEGTEAFF. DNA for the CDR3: TGTTCCAGCAGTCATGGGGAGGGGACTGAAGCTTTCTTT.

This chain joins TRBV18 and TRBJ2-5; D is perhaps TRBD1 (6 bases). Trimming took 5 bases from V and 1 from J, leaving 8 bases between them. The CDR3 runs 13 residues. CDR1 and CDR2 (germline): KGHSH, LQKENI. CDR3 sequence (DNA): TGTGCCAGCTCATCGACAGGCCAAGAGACCCAGTACTTC. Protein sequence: CASSSTGQETQYF. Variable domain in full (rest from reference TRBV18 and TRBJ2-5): NAGVMQNPRHLVRRRGQEARLRCSPMKGHSHVYWYRQLPEEGLKFMVYLQKENIIDESGMPKERFSAEFPKEGPSILRIQQVVRGDSAAYFCASSSTGQETQYFGPGTRLLVL.

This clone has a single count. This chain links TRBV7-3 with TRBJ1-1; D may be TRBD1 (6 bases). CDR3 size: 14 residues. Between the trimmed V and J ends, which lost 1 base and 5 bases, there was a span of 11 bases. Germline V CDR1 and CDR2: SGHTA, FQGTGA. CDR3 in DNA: TGTGCCAGCAGCTTAAACGGGAGGGGGACTGAAGCTTTCTTT. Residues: CASSLNGRGTEAFF.

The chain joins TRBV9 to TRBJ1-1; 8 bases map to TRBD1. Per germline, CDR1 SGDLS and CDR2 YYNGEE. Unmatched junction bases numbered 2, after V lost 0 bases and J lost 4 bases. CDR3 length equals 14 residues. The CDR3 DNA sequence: TGTGCCAGCAGCGTAGTTACAGGGGGCACTGAAGCTTTCTTT. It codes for CASSVVTGGTEAFF.

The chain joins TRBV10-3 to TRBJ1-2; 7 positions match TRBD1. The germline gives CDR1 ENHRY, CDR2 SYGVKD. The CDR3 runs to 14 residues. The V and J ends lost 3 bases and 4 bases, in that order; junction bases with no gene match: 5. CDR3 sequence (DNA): TGTGCCATCAGTGATGTGGGGACAGCCTATGGCTACACCTTC. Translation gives CAISDVGTAYGYTF.

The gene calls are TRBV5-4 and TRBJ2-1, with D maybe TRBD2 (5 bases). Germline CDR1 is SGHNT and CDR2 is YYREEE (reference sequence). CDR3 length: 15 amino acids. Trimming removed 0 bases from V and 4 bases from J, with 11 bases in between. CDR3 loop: CASSLGRVQYNEQFF. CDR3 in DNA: TGTGCCAGCAGCTTGGGGCGGGTTCAATACAATGAGCAGTTCTTC. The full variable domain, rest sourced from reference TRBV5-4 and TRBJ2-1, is ETGVTQSPTHLIKTRGQQVTLRCSSQSGHNTVSWYQQALGQGPQFIFQYYREEENGRGNFPPRFSGLQFPNYSSELNVNALELDDSALYLCASSLGRVQYNEQFFGPGTRLTVL.